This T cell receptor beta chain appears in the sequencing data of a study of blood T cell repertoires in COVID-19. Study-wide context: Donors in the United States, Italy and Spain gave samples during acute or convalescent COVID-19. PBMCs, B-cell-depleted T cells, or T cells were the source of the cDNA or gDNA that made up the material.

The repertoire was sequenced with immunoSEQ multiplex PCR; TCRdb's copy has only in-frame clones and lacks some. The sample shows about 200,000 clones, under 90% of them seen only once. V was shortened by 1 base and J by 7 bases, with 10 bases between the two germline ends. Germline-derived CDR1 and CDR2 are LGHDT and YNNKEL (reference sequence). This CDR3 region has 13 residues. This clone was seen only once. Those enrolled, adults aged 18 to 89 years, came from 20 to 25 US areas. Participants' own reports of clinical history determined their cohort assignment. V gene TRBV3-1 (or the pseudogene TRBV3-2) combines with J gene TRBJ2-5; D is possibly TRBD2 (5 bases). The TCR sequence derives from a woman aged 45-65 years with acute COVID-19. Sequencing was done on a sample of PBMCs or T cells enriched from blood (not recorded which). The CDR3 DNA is TGTGCCAGCAGCCAAGCATCTGCGGGGACCCAGTACTTC. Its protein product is CASSQASAGTQYF.